This record concerns one T cell receptor beta chain sequence. The data are from a study of control samples from healthy donors and cancer patients. Trimming removed 5 bases at V and 3 bases at J, with 8 bases between. Germline V gene sequence: CDR1 MDHEN, CDR2 SYDVKM. The CDR3 loop spans 14 amino acids. TCRdb's table, derived via immunoSEQ multiplex PCR, lists solely in-frame clones and lacks some. Of 100,000 or so clones detected, roughly 94% appear once; the ten largest clones hold 2% to 2.5%. J is TRBJ1-6 and V is TRBV28; the D is unclear. Sequencing input: blood. This TCR came from a woman between 18 and 29 years old in good health. CDR3 coding DNA: TGTGCCAGCAGTCCACGGGTCTATAATTCACCCCTCCACTTT. Translation gives CASSPRVYNSPLHF. Full variable domain (outside the CDR3, taken from reference TRBV28 and TRBJ1-6): DVKVTQSSRYLVKRTGEKVFLECVQDMDHENMFWYRQDPGLGLRLIYFSYDVKMKEKGDIPEGYSVSREKKERFSLILESASTNQTSMYLCASSPRVYNSPLHFGNGTRLTVT.